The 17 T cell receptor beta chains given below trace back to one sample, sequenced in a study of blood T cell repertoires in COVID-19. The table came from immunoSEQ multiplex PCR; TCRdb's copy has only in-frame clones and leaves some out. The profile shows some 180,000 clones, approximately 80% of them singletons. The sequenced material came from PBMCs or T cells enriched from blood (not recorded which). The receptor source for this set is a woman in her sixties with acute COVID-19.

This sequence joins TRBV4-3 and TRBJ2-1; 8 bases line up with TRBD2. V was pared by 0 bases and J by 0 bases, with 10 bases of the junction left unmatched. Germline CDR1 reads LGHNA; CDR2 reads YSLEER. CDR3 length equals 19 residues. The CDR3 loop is CASSQELRGAVSSYNEQFF. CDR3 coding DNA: TGCGCCAGCAGCCAAGAACTGCGGGGGGCCGTCAGCTCCTACAATGAGCAGTTCTTC.

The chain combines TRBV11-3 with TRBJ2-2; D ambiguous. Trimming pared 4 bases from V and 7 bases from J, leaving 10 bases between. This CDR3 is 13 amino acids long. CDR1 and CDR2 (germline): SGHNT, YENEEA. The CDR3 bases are TGTGCCAGCAGCTCCCCCGTCGGCGGGGAGCTGTTTTTT. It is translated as CASSSPVGGELFF.

The CDR3 coding sequence is TGTGCCAGCAGCCGTGTTGCAGACATCTACGAGCAGTACTTC. This encodes CASSRVADIYEQYF. This rearrangement joins TRBV6-2 or TRBV6-3 to TRBJ2-7; D gene ambiguous. The germline V gene encodes CDR1 MNHEY and CDR2 SVGEGT. V lost 6 bases, J lost 3 bases, and 15 bases lay in between. The CDR3 extends over 14 amino acids.

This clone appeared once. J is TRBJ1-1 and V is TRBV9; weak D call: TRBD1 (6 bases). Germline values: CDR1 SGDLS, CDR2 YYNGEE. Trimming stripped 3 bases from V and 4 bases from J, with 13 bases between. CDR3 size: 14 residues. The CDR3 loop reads CASSGRGEGTEAFF. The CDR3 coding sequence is TGTGCCAGCAGCGGCAGGGGCGAGGGCACTGAAGCTTTCTTT. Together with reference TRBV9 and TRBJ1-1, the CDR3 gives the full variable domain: DSGVTQTPKHLITATGQRVTLRCSPRSGDLSVYWYQQSLDQGLQFLIQYYNGEERAKGNILERFSAQQFPDLHSELNLSSLELGDSALYFCASSGRGEGTEAFFGQGTRLTVV.

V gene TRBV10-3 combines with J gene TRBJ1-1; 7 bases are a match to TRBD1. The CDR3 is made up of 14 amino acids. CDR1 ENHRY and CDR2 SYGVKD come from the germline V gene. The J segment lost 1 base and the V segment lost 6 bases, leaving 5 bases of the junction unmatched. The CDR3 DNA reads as TGTGCCATCAGGGAGACAGGGTCGAACACTGAAGCTTTCTTT. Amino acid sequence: CAIRETGSNTEAFF.

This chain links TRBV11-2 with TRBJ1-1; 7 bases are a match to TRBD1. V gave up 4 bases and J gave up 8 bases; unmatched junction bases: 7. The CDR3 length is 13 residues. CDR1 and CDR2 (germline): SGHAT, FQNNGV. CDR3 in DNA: TGTGCCAGCAGCTGGAGACAGGGTTCGGAAGCTTTCTTT. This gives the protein CASSWRQGSEAFF.

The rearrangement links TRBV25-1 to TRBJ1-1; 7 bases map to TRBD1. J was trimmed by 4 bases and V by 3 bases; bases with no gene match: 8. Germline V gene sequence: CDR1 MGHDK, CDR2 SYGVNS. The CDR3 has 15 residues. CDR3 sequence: CASSERTGPTTEAFF. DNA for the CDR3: TGTGCCAGCAGTGAGAGGACAGGCCCAACCACTGAAGCTTTCTTT.

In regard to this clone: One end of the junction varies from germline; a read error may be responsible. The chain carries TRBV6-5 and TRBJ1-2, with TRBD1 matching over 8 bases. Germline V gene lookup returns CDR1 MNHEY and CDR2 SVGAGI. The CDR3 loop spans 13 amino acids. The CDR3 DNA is TGTGCCAGCAGTTACTCGGAGACAGGGGCCGGGCTCTTC. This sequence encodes CASSYSETGAGLF.

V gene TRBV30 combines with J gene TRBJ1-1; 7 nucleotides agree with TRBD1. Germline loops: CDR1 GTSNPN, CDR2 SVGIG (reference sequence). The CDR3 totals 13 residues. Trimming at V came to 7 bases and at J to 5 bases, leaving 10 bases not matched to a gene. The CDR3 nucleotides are TGTGCCTTAAACAAGAAACAGGGGACTGAAGCTTTCTTT. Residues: CALNKKQGTEAFF.

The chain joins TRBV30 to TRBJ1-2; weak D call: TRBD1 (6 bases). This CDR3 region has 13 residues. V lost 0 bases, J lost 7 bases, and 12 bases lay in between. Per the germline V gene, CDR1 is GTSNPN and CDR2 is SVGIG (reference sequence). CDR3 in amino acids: CAWSVRGGSGYTF. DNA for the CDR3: TGTGCCTGGAGTGTACGGGGGGGCTCTGGCTACACCTTC.

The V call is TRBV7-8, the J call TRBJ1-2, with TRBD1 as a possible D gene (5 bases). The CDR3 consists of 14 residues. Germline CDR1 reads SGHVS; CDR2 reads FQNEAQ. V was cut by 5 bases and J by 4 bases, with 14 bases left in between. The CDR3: CASSIRQPTYGYTF. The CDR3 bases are TGTGCCAGCAGCATACGACAGCCGACCTATGGCTACACCTTC.

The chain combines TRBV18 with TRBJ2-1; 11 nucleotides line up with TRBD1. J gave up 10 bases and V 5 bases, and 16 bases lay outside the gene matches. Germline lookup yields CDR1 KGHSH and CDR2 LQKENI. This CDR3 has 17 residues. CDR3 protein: CASSSSGTGTGGREQFF. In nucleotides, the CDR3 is TGTGCCAGCTCATCATCCGGGACCGGGACAGGGGGAAGGGAGCAGTTCTTC.

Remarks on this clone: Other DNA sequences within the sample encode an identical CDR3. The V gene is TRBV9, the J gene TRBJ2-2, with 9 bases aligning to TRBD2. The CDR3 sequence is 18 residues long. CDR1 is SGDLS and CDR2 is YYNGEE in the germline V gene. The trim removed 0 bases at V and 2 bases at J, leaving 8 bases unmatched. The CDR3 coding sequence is TGTGCCAGCAGCGTAGTAGGAAGCGGGGGGCCCAACACCGGGGAGCTGTTTTTT. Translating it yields CASSVVGSGGPNTGELFF. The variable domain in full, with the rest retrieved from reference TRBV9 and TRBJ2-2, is DSGVTQTPKHLITATGQRVTLRCSPRSGDLSVYWYQQSLDQGLQFLIQYYNGEERAKGNILERFSAQQFPDLHSELNLSSLELGDSALYFCASSVVGSGGPNTGELFFGEGSRLTVL.

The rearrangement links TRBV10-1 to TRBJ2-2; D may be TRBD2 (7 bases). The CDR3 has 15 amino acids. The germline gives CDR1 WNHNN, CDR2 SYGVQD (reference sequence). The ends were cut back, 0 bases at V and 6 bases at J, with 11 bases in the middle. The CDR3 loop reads CASSESGGLAGELFF. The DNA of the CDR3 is TGCGCCAGCAGTGAGTCGGGGGGGCTTGCCGGGGAGCTGTTTTTT.

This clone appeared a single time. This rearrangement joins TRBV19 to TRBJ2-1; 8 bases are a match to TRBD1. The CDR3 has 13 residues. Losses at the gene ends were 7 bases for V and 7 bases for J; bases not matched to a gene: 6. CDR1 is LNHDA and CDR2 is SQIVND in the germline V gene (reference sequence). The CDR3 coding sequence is TGTGCCAGTAAGGGCAGGGGGCGAAATGAGCAGTTCTTC. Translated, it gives CASKGRGRNEQFF.

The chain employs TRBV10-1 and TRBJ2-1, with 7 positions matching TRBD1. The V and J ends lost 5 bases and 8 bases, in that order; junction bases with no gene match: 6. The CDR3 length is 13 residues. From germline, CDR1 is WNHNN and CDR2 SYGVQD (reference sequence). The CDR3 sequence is CASSRDRADEQFF. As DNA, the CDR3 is TGCGCCAGCAGTCGTGACAGGGCGGATGAGCAGTTCTTC.

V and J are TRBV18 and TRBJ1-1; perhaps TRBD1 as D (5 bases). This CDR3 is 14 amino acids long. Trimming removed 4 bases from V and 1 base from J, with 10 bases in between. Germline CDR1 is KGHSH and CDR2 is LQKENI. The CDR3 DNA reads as TGTGCCAGCTCACAGGACGGGGGGAACACTGAAGCTTTCTTT. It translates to CASSQDGGNTEAFF.